These T cell receptor beta chains were read from a single sample in a study of vaccination and CD4 T cells after COVID-19. Antigen specificity for these receptors is unknown. TCRdb used MiXCR to reprocess the PCR reads, holding one entry per CDR3 protein. The table lists approximately 11,000 distinct CDR3 sequences, 60% to 70% of them singletons. Sequencing used CD4+ T cells from blood, cultured in vitro. These receptors were collected from a human donor who had recovered from COVID-19. CDR3s include the opening cysteine and the closing phenylalanine or tryptophan. A D gene is named only where the DNA matches it firmly. Size is omitted from some rows. Given values are once, few, many or a class for expanded clones.

size: NA
D: NA
V: TRBV27
J: TRBJ2-1
CDR3: CASSLRGGPYNEQFF
DNA: TGTGCCAGCAGTTTACGCGGAGGGCCATACAATGAGCAGTTCTTC

size: NA
D: NA
V: TRBV4-1
J: TRBJ1-4
CDR3: CASSPVGGKLFF
DNA: TGCGCCAGCAGCCCGGTCGGGGGAAAACTGTTTTTT

size: NA
D: NA
V: TRBV7-2
J: TRBJ1-2
CDR3: CASSLRSGQGGYYGYTF
DNA: TGTGCCAGCAGCTTACGGTCCGGTCAGGGAGGATACTATGGCTACACCTTC

size: NA
D: NA
V: TRBV6-5
J: TRBJ1-1
CDR3: CASSYSSAGSRNTEAFF
DNA: TGTGCCAGCAGTTACTCCTCGGCGGGCAGCCGAAACACTGAAGCTTTCTTT

size: NA
D: TRBD2
V: TRBV20-1
J: TRBJ2-3
CDR3: CSAQKREGGDTQYF
DNA: TGCAGTGCTCAAAAGCGGGAGGGGGGGGATACGCAGTATTTT

size: NA
D: TRBD1
V: TRBV20-1
J: TRBJ1-1
CDR3: CSARGTGGADTEAFF
DNA: TGCAGTGCTAGAGGGACAGGGGGCGCGGACACTGAAGCTTTCTTT

size: NA
D: NA
V: TRBV18
J: TRBJ2-3
CDR3: CASSPETGTDTQYF
DNA: TGTGCCAGCTCACCAGAGACAGGCACAGATACGCAGTATTTT

size: few
D: TRBD2
V: TRBV19
J: TRBJ2-3
CDR3: CASKEQRGTDTQYF
DNA: TGTGCCAGTAAAGAGCAGCGGGGGACAGATACGCAGTATTTT

size: NA
D: TRBD2
V: TRBV25-1
J: TRBJ2-7
CDR3: CASSEMWEGAYEQYF
DNA: TGTGCCAGCAGTGAAATGTGGGAGGGAGCCTACGAGCAGTACTTC

size: NA
D: TRBD2
V: TRBV20-1
J: TRBJ2-3
CDR3: CSARDVSGGTDTQYF
DNA: TGCAGTGCTAGAGATGTTTCGGGGGGTACGGATACGCAGTATTTT

size: NA
D: TRBD2
V: TRBV5-8
J: TRBJ2-1
CDR3: CASSSLSGNSYNEQFF
DNA: TGTGCCAGCAGCTCCCTTAGCGGGAACTCCTACAATGAGCAGTTCTTC

size: NA
D: TRBD2
V: TRBV20-1
J: TRBJ2-1
CDR3: CSASLPSGIRGEQFF
DNA: TGCAGTGCTAGTTTACCGAGCGGGATACGCGGTGAGCAGTTCTTC

size: few
D: NA
V: TRBV10-3
J: TRBJ2-7
CDR3: CAISDGGNHYEQYF
DNA: TGTGCCATCAGTGATGGGGGCAACCATTACGAGCAGTACTTC

size: NA
D: NA
V: TRBV20-1
J: TRBJ1-5
CDR3: CSAAGGTGQPQHF
DNA: TGCAGTGCTGCGGGGGGCACGGGTCAGCCCCAGCATTTT

size: once
D: NA
V: TRBV30
J: TRBJ1-1
CDR3: CAWSAPGKVAGQNTEAFF
DNA: TGTGCCTGGAGCGCTCCCGGAAAGGTGGCAGGCCAGAACACTGAAGCTTTCTTT

size: NA
D: TRBD2
V: TRBV6-4
J: TRBJ2-3
CDR3: CASSGLAGGADTQYF
DNA: TGTGCCAGCAGTGGGCTAGCGGGAGGGGCAGATACGCAGTATTTT

size: NA
D: NA
V: TRBV7-2
J: TRBJ2-3
CDR3: CASSSYTDTQYF
DNA: TGTGCCAGCAGCTCGTACACAGATACGCAGTATTTT

size: once
D: NA
V: TRBV7-9
J: TRBJ2-3
CDR3: CASSPGWSSDTQYF
DNA: TGTGCCAGCAGCCCGGGGTGGAGTTCGGATACGCAGTATTTT

size: few
D: NA
V: TRBV6-1
J: TRBJ1-2
CDR3: CASRFGEDYGYTF
DNA: TGTGCCAGCAGATTCGGAGAGGACTATGGCTACACCTTC

size: NA
D: NA
V: TRBV24-1
J: TRBJ2-7
CDR3: CATYEQYF
DNA: TGTGCTACATACGAGCAGTACTTC

size: NA
D: NA
V: TRBV7-8
J: TRBJ1-1
CDR3: CASSPIRTEAFF
DNA: TGTGCCAGCAGCCCCATCCGCACTGAAGCTTTCTTT

size: NA
D: NA
V: TRBV20-1
J: TRBJ1-2
CDR3: CSARGGSAYGYTF
DNA: TGCAGTGCCCGGGGGGGAAGTGCCTATGGCTACACCTTC

size: few
D: NA
V: TRBV20-1
J: TRBJ2-1
CDR3: CSALGGAAYNEQFF
DNA: TGCAGTGCTCTGGGGGGCGCCGCCTACAATGAGCAGTTCTTC

size: NA
D: NA
V: TRBV7-2
J: TRBJ1-1
CDR3: CASSLEVRSEAFF
DNA: TGTGCCAGCAGCTTAGAAGTTAGGTCTGAAGCTTTCTTT

size: NA
D: NA
V: TRBV2
J: TRBJ2-5
CDR3: CASRGEETQYF
DNA: TGTGCCAGCAGGGGGGAAGAGACCCAGTACTTC

size: NA
D: NA
V: TRBV4-2
J: TRBJ2-2
CDR3: CASSQDDYFNTGELFF
DNA: TGTGCCAGCAGCCAAGACGACTACTTTAACACCGGGGAGCTGTTTTTT

size: few
D: NA
V: TRBV6-1
J: TRBJ1-6
CDR3: CASRADGRLPDSPLHF
DNA: TGTGCCAGCAGGGCAGACGGACGGCTGCCGGATTCACCCCTCCACTTT

size: NA
D: TRBD2
V: TRBV24-1
J: TRBJ2-2
CDR3: CATSDWTSSTGELFF
DNA: TGTGCCACCAGTGACTGGACTAGCTCCACCGGGGAGCTGTTTTTT

size: NA
D: NA
V: TRBV6-2/TRBV6-3
J: TRBJ2-5
CDR3: CASSYIQGRETQYF
DNA: TGTGCCAGCAGTTACATCCAGGGTCGGGAGACCCAGTACTTC

size: NA
D: TRBD1
V: TRBV10-3
J: TRBJ2-7
CDR3: CAIRETGGRSDVQYF
DNA: TGTGCCATCAGAGAGACAGGGGGCCGCTCAGATGTTCAGTACTTC

size: NA
D: NA
V: TRBV7-2
J: TRBJ1-2
CDR3: CASSFGQNYGYTF
DNA: TGTGCCAGTAGCTTCGGACAGAACTATGGCTACACCTTC

size: once
D: TRBD2
V: TRBV25-1
J: TRBJ2-5
CDR3: CASRVGLAGRETQYF
DNA: TGTGCCAGCAGAGTGGGACTAGCGGGACGGGAGACCCAGTACTTC

size: NA
D: TRBD1
V: TRBV20-1
J: TRBJ1-2
CDR3: CSAREPTPGQRTTYYGYTF
DNA: TGCAGTGCTAGAGAGCCCACCCCGGGACAGCGTACGACTTACTATGGCTACACCTTC

size: NA
D: NA
V: TRBV27
J: TRBJ2-1
CDR3: CASSFLRRGEQFF
DNA: TGTGCCAGCAGTTTTCTCCGGCGGGGTGAGCAGTTCTTC

size: few
D: TRBD2
V: TRBV24-1
J: TRBJ2-2
CDR3: CATSDTGLASSTGELFF
DNA: TGTGCCACCAGTGACACCGGACTAGCGAGCTCGACCGGGGAGCTGTTTTTT

size: NA
D: TRBD1
V: TRBV11-3
J: TRBJ1-5
CDR3: CASSAGTGERGNQPQHF
DNA: TGTGCCAGCAGCGCCGGGACAGGGGAGAGAGGCAATCAGCCCCAGCATTTT

size: NA
D: NA
V: TRBV15
J: TRBJ2-7
CDR3: CATSTFSRASYEQYF
DNA: TGTGCCACCAGCACTTTCAGCAGGGCTTCCTACGAGCAGTACTTC

size: NA
D: NA
V: TRBV4-2
J: TRBJ1-1
CDR3: CASSPRTQAVNTEAFF
DNA: TGTGCCAGCAGCCCAAGGACACAGGCGGTCAACACTGAAGCTTTCTTT

size: NA
D: NA
V: TRBV19
J: TRBJ2-7
CDR3: CASSDIIRGTGSYEQYF
DNA: TGTGCCAGTAGTGATATTATCCGGGGGACGGGGTCCTACGAGCAGTACTTC

size: once
D: NA
V: TRBV20-1
J: TRBJ1-2
CDR3: CSARGANIEGGYTF
DNA: TGCAGTGCTAGAGGTGCTAATATTGAGGGGGGCTACACCTTC

size: NA
D: TRBD1
V: TRBV20-1
J: TRBJ2-3
CDR3: CSASYEGAGTDTQYF
DNA: TGCAGTGCTAGTTATGAGGGGGCGGGCACAGATACGCAGTATTTT

size: few
D: NA
V: TRBV15
J: TRBJ2-7
CDR3: CATSRDWGSYEQYF
DNA: TGTGCCACCAGCAGAGATTGGGGGAGCTACGAGCAGTACTTC

size: NA
D: TRBD2
V: TRBV15
J: TRBJ2-1
CDR3: CATSREEGLAAYNEQFF
DNA: TGTGCCACCAGCAGAGAGGAGGGACTAGCGGCTTACAATGAGCAGTTCTTC

size: NA
D: NA
V: TRBV12-3/TRBV12-4
J: TRBJ2-2
CDR3: CASSLLRNTGELFF
DNA: TGTGCCAGCAGTTTGTTGCGGAACACCGGGGAGCTGTTTTTT

size: NA
D: NA
V: TRBV11-2
J: TRBJ1-6
CDR3: CASSLGMGGAHSPLHF
DNA: TGTGCCAGCAGCTTGGGCATGGGGGGGGCACACTCACCCCTCCACTTT

size: NA
D: NA
V: TRBV5-1
J: TRBJ2-5
CDR3: CASSLAKGAGVQETQYF
DNA: TGCGCCAGCAGCTTGGCCAAGGGGGCGGGGGTCCAAGAGACCCAGTACTTC

size: NA
D: TRBD1
V: TRBV10-3
J: TRBJ1-3
CDR3: CAISPTGGGNTIYF
DNA: TGTGCCATCAGCCCGACAGGGGGGGGAAACACCATATATTTT

size: few
D: NA
V: TRBV10-3
J: TRBJ1-1
CDR3: CAISELQAPLVEAFF
DNA: TGTGCCATCAGTGAGCTGCAGGCACCGCTAGTTGAAGCTTTCTTT

size: once
D: TRBD1
V: TRBV27
J: TRBJ2-7
CDR3: CASSFNRGVSYEQYF
DNA: TGTGCCAGCAGTTTTAACAGGGGAGTATCCTACGAGCAGTACTTC